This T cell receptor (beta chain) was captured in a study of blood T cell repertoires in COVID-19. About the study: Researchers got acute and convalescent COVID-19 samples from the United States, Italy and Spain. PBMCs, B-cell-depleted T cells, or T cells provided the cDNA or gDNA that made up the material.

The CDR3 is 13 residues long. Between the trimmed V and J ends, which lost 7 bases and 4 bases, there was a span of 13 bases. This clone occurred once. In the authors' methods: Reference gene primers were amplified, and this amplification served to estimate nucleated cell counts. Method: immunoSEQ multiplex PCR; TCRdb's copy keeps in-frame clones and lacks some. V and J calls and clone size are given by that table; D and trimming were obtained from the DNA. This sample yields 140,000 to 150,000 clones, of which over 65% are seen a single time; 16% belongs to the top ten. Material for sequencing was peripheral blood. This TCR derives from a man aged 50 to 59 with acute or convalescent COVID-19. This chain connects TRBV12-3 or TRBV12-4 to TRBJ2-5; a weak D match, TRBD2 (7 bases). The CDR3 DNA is TGTGCCAGCACCCGGGGGGCGGGAGAGACCCAGTACTTC. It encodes CASTRGAGETQYF.